These T cell receptor beta chains were read from a single sample in a study of blood T cell repertoires in COVID-19. Clones were read by immunoSEQ multiplex PCR, and TCRdb kept only the in-frame ones, dropping some. Of almost 250,000 clones listed, more than 75% were seen once; the top ten hold approximately 6%. Sequenced input: peripheral blood. All receptors derive from a woman older than 75 with COVID-19, enrolled during active disease. Both conserved end residues are part of each CDR3. The D gene is left open where the match is weak. Clone sizes are given selectively: once, few, many, or a class where the clone is expanded.

D gene: TRBD1; J gene: TRBJ1-1; clone size: once; V gene: TRBV11-2; CDR3 DNA: TGTGCCAGCAGCGTGAACAGGGGAAAAGCTTTCTTT; CDR3 protein: CASSVNRGKAFF
D gene: TRBD1; J gene: TRBJ2-5; clone size: .; V gene: TRBV18; CDR3 DNA: TGTGCCAGCTCACCGTTTAAGGACAGGGGGAAAGAGACCCAGTACTTC; CDR3 protein: CASSPFKDRGKETQYF
D gene: TRBD1; J gene: TRBJ2-2; clone size: .; V gene: TRBV3-1/TRBV3-2; CDR3 DNA: TGTGCCAGCAGCCAACCCCGACAGGGGCGGAACACCGGGGAGCTGTTTTTT; CDR3 protein: CASSQPRQGRNTGELFF
D gene: .; J gene: TRBJ1-2; clone size: .; V gene: TRBV15; CDR3 DNA: TGTGCCACCAGCAGAGATAGGGAGGGGGGCGTCAATGGCTACACCTTC; CDR3 protein: CATSRDREGGVNGYTF
D gene: TRBD1; J gene: TRBJ1-5; clone size: .; V gene: TRBV19; CDR3 DNA: TGTGCCAGTAGTACCCCGGGACAGGGGTATCAGCCCCAGCATTTT; CDR3 protein: CASSTPGQGYQPQHF
D gene: .; J gene: TRBJ2-1; clone size: .; V gene: TRBV19; CDR3 DNA: TGTGCCACCAGACCCCGACAGGCCTACAATGAGCAGTTCTTC; CDR3 protein: CATRPRQAYNEQFF
D gene: .; J gene: TRBJ1-2; clone size: .; V gene: TRBV3-1/TRBV3-2; CDR3 DNA: TGTGCCAGCAGCCAAGACAGGGTTTTCTCCTATGGCTACACCTTC; CDR3 protein: CASSQDRVFSYGYTF
D gene: TRBD2; J gene: TRBJ2-5; clone size: .; V gene: TRBV24-1; CDR3 DNA: TGTGCCACCGGGACTAGCGGGGGAGGAGGATGGGAGACCCAGTACTTC; CDR3 protein: CATGTSGGGGWETQYF
D gene: .; J gene: TRBJ1-6; clone size: .; V gene: TRBV7-2; CDR3 DNA: TGTGCCAGCAGCCCCCGTAGGGGTGAGTCACCCCTCCACTTT; CDR3 protein: CASSPRRGESPLHF
D gene: .; J gene: TRBJ1-4; clone size: .; V gene: TRBV19; CDR3 DNA: TGTGCCAGCCAGGCAGCCACTCGACTAAATGAAAAACTGTTTTTT; CDR3 protein: CASQAATRLNEKLFF
D gene: TRBD1; J gene: TRBJ1-2; clone size: .; V gene: TRBV24-1; CDR3 DNA: TGTGCCACCAGTGATCCTTCGACAGGGAACTATGGCTACACCTTC; CDR3 protein: CATSDPSTGNYGYTF
D gene: TRBD2; J gene: TRBJ2-7; clone size: .; V gene: TRBV5-4; CDR3 DNA: TGTGCCAGCAGCACCCAACTAGCGGGGGGCTACGAGCAGTACTTC; CDR3 protein: CASSTQLAGGYEQYF
D gene: .; J gene: TRBJ1-4; clone size: .; V gene: TRBV2; CDR3 DNA: TGTGCCAGCAGTTTCAGGGGTCTTGGTGAAAAACTGTTTTTT; CDR3 protein: CASSFRGLGEKLFF
D gene: .; J gene: TRBJ1-1; clone size: .; V gene: TRBV10-3; CDR3 DNA: TGTGCCATCAGTGATCACAGGGCGTTGAACACTGAAGCTTTCTTT; CDR3 protein: CAISDHRALNTEAFF
D gene: .; J gene: TRBJ1-6; clone size: once; V gene: TRBV28; CDR3 DNA: TGTGCCAGCAGTTCCTCCATCCGGGGTGATAATTCACCCCTCCACTTT; CDR3 protein: CASSSSIRGDNSPLHF
D gene: TRBD1; J gene: TRBJ2-2; clone size: .; V gene: TRBV5-1; CDR3 DNA: TGCGCCAGCAGCTCAGGAGGGACAGGCAACACCGGGGAGCTGTTTTTT; CDR3 protein: CASSSGGTGNTGELFF
D gene: TRBD2; J gene: TRBJ2-1; clone size: few; V gene: TRBV24-1; CDR3 DNA: TGTGCCACCAGTGATTTGCCTAGCGGTTACAATGAGCAGTTCTTC; CDR3 protein: CATSDLPSGYNEQFF
D gene: .; J gene: TRBJ1-6; clone size: .; V gene: TRBV19; CDR3 DNA: TGTGCCAGTAGTATAGAATGGCAGGGTAGATCACCCCTCCACTTT; CDR3 protein: CASSIEWQGRSPLHF
D gene: .; J gene: TRBJ2-1; clone size: .; V gene: TRBV18; CDR3 DNA: TGTGCCAGCTCACAAGGTTCGACAGACTCCTACAATGAGCAGTTCTTC; CDR3 protein: CASSQGSTDSYNEQFF
D gene: .; J gene: TRBJ2-3; clone size: .; V gene: TRBV2; CDR3 DNA: TGTGCCAGCAGTGACGAGGCCCTCGATACGCAGTATTTT; CDR3 protein: CASSDEALDTQYF
D gene: TRBD1; J gene: TRBJ1-1; clone size: .; V gene: TRBV6-5; CDR3 DNA: TGTGCCACCACCGGGACAGGGCTCGGAAGCACTGAAGCTTTCTTT; CDR3 protein: CATTGTGLGSTEAFF
D gene: TRBD1; J gene: TRBJ2-1; clone size: .; V gene: TRBV5-1; CDR3 DNA: TGCGCCAGCAGCTTGGGGACAGGGGCTCTCGATGAGCAGTTCTTC; CDR3 protein: CASSLGTGALDEQFF
D gene: .; J gene: TRBJ1-2; clone size: once; V gene: TRBV6-1; CDR3 DNA: TGTGCCAGCAGTGACCCCTTTTCGGGCGGGACTGACTATGGCTACACCTTC; CDR3 protein: CASSDPFSGGTDYGYTF
D gene: .; J gene: TRBJ2-3; clone size: .; V gene: TRBV6-4; CDR3 DNA: TGTGCCAGCAGTGAACAGAGCACAGATACGCAGTATTTT; CDR3 protein: CASSEQSTDTQYF
D gene: .; J gene: TRBJ1-1; clone size: .; V gene: TRBV25-1; CDR3 DNA: TGTGCCAGCAATACAAAAGGGCGGGGCACTGAAGCTTTCTTT; CDR3 protein: CASNTKGRGTEAFF
D gene: .; J gene: TRBJ1-1; clone size: .; V gene: TRBV18; CDR3 DNA: TGTGCCAGCTCACGGCAGGAAACTGAAGCTTTCTTT; CDR3 protein: CASSRQETEAFF
D gene: TRBD2; J gene: TRBJ2-1; clone size: .; V gene: TRBV9; CDR3 DNA: TGTGCCAGCAGCGACTTACTAGCGAATGAGCAGTTCTTC; CDR3 protein: CASSDLLANEQFF
D gene: .; J gene: TRBJ2-2; clone size: .; V gene: TRBV5-4; CDR3 DNA: TGTGCCAGCAGCTTGGGGGGCCCCCTCGGGAACACCGGGGAGCTGTTTTTT; CDR3 protein: CASSLGGPLGNTGELFF
D gene: TRBD1; J gene: TRBJ1-1; clone size: .; V gene: TRBV5-1; CDR3 DNA: TGCGCCAGCAGCTCCCAGGGGGCGAACACTGAAGCTTTCTTT; CDR3 protein: CASSSQGANTEAFF
D gene: .; J gene: TRBJ2-1; clone size: .; V gene: TRBV2; CDR3 DNA: TGTGCCAGCAGTGTTGGACAGTACAATGAGCAGTTCTTC; CDR3 protein: CASSVGQYNEQFF
D gene: TRBD1; J gene: TRBJ1-2; clone size: .; V gene: TRBV6-1; CDR3 DNA: TGTGCCAGCAGCCCCGGGACAGGGGGAGGCTACACCTTC; CDR3 protein: CASSPGTGGGYTF
D gene: .; J gene: TRBJ1-5; clone size: .; V gene: TRBV19; CDR3 DNA: TGTGCCAGTAGTATTTTGGGCAGTAATAGCAATCAGCCCCAGCATTTT; CDR3 protein: CASSILGSNSNQPQHF
D gene: TRBD2; J gene: TRBJ2-1; clone size: .; V gene: TRBV6-2/TRBV6-3; CDR3 DNA: TGTGCCAGCAGTTCGGGACTAGCGAAAGATGAGCAGTTCTTC; CDR3 protein: CASSSGLAKDEQFF
D gene: .; J gene: TRBJ1-2; clone size: once; V gene: TRBV5-4; CDR3 DNA: TGTGCCAGCAGCGCCGGGGGACCCATCTCCAACTATGGCTACACCTTC; CDR3 protein: CASSAGGPISNYGYTF
D gene: TRBD2; J gene: TRBJ2-2; clone size: .; V gene: TRBV5-1; CDR3 DNA: TGCGCCAGCAGCCCTCTAGCGGGCCGGGCCGGGGAGCTGTTTTTT; CDR3 protein: CASSPLAGRAGELFF
D gene: .; J gene: TRBJ1-2; clone size: .; V gene: TRBV6-4; CDR3 DNA: TGTGCCAGCAGTGACGGGCCAGGGCCCGGCTACACCTTC; CDR3 protein: CASSDGPGPGYTF
D gene: .; J gene: TRBJ2-4; clone size: .; V gene: TRBV18; CDR3 DNA: TGTGCCAGCTCACTATTTCAGGGGATAGCCAAAAACATTCAGTACTTC; CDR3 protein: CASSLFQGIAKNIQYF
D gene: .; J gene: TRBJ2-7; clone size: .; V gene: TRBV7-2; CDR3 DNA: TGTGCCAGCAGCTTAGTAGCAGTCTTCTACGAGCAGTACTTC; CDR3 protein: CASSLVAVFYEQYF
D gene: TRBD1; J gene: TRBJ1-4; clone size: few; V gene: TRBV10-3; CDR3 DNA: TGTGCCACCCGGCCGGGACAGGGGGAAAAACTGTTTTTT; CDR3 protein: CATRPGQGEKLFF
D gene: .; J gene: TRBJ2-3; clone size: .; V gene: TRBV5-5; CDR3 DNA: TGTGCCAGCAGCTTGGGAACTAAAGAAACGCAGTATTTT; CDR3 protein: CASSLGTKETQYF
D gene: TRBD1; J gene: TRBJ1-2; clone size: .; V gene: TRBV11-3; CDR3 DNA: TGTGCCAGCAGAGAGGGGGCCTCTAACTATGGCTACACCTTC; CDR3 protein: CASREGASNYGYTF